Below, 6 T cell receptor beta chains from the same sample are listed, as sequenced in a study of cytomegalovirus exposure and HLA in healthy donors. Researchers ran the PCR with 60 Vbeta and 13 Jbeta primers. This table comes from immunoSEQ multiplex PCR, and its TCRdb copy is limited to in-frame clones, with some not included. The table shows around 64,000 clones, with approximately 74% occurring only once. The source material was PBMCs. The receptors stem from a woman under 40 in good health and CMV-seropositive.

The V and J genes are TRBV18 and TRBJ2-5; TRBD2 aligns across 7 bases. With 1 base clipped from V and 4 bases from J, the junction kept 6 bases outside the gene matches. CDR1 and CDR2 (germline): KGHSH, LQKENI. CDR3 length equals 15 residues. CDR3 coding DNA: TGTGCCAGCTCACCACAGGGCGGGGGTGCAGAGACCCAGTACTTC. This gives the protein CASSPQGGGAETQYF.

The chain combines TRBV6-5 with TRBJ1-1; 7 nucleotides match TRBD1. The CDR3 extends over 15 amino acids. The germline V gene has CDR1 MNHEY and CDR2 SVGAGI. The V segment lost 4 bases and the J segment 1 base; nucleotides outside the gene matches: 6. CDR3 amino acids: CASSSQQGRNTEAFF. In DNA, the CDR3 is TGTGCCAGCAGTTCCCAACAGGGGAGGAACACTGAAGCTTTCTTT.

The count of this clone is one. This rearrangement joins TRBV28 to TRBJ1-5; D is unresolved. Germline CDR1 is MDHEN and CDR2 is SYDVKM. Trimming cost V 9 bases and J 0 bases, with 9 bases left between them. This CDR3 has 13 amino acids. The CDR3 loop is CASVRYSNQPQHF. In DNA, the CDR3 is TGTGCCAGTGTCCGGTATAGCAATCAGCCCCAGCATTTT. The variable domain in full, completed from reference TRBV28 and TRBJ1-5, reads DVKVTQSSRYLVKRTGEKVFLECVQDMDHENMFWYRQDPGLGLRLIYFSYDVKMKEKGDIPEGYSVSREKKERFSLILESASTNQTSMYLCASVRYSNQPQHFGDGTRLSIL.

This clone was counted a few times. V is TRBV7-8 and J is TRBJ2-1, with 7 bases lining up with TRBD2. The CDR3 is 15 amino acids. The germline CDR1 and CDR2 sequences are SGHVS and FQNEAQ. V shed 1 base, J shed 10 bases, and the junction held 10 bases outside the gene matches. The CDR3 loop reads CASSLGDYGRREQFF. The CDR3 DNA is TGTGCCAGCAGCTTAGGGGACTACGGTCGCAGGGAGCAGTTCTTC.

CDR3 sequence reads: CASSYQQGFRSGANVLTF. The CDR3 nucleotides are TGTGCCAGCAGCTACCAACAGGGGTTCCGCTCTGGGGCCAACGTCCTGACTTTC. The rearrangement links TRBV2 to TRBJ2-6; 7 nucleotides align to TRBD1. The CDR3 spans 18 residues. Germline V gives CDR1 SNHLY, CDR2 FYNNEI. The trim removed 6 bases at V and 0 bases at J, leaving 11 bases unmatched.

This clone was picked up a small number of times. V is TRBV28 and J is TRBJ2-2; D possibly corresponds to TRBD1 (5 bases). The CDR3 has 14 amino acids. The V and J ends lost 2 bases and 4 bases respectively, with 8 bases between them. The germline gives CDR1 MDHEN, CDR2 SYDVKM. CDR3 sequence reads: CASSLGTGTGELFF. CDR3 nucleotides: TGTGCCAGCAGTTTAGGTACAGGCACCGGGGAGCTGTTTTTT.